The 24 T cell receptor beta chains listed next were all sequenced from one sample in a study of T cells in Graves' hyperthyroidism and ophthalmopathy. TCR beta CDR3 sequences were amplified from RNA transcripts. First-round RT-PCR with HTBI primers amplified the TCR CDR3 region. TCRdb itself ran the multiplex PCR reads through MiXCR, one entry per CDR3 protein. The repertoire holds 300,000 to 450,000 distinct CDR3 sequences, with roughly 15% as singletons. Material: blood. Receptors originate from a woman in her twenties or thirties with Graves' hyperthyroidism that later progressed to Graves' ophthalmopathy.

This clonotype has more than one count but fewer than ten. A much larger clone sits a single nucleotide away, making a read error possible. Written as DNA, the CDR3 is TGTGCCAACAGCCGCCGACAGTCAACCTACGAGCAGTACTTC. It is translated as CANSRRQSTYEQYF. This chain links TRBV12-3 or TRBV12-4 with TRBJ2-7; D is perhaps TRBD1 (5 bases). Trimming took 10 bases from V and 2 from J, leaving 18 bases between them. The CDR3 loop spans 14 amino acids.

This clonotype was recorded at least ten times. This chain links TRBV12-3 or TRBV12-4 with TRBJ1-1; 8 bases are a match to TRBD1. The J segment lost 5 bases and the V segment lost 4 bases, leaving 9 bases of the junction unmatched. This CDR3 is 15 amino acids long. In DNA form, the CDR3 reads TGTGCCAGCAGTTCGGACCTCGACAGGGGTACTGAAGCTTTCTTT. Protein: CASSSDLDRGTEAFF.

This clonotype has only a few counts. The chain couples TRBV28 to TRBJ2-3; 7 positions agree with TRBD1. This CDR3 has 15 residues. Losses at the gene ends were 7 bases for V and 2 bases for J; bases not matched to a gene: 9. Germline-derived CDR1 and CDR2 are MDHEN and SYDVKM. CDR3 amino acids: CASTQTGLATDTQYF. Written as DNA, the CDR3 is TGTGCCAGCACACAGACAGGGTTAGCCACAGATACGCAGTATTTT.

This clonotype occurred a few times. The gene calls are TRBV4-1 and TRBJ2-5; D is unclear. Per the germline V gene, CDR1 is MGHRA and CDR2 is YSYEKL. V was clipped by 4 bases and J by 5 bases, with 11 bases between them. This CDR3 region has 13 residues. Here the CDR3 DNA reads TGCGCCAGCAGCCGACCAAACGAGGAGACCCAGTACTTC. Translating gives CASSRPNEETQYF.

With regard to this clonotype: A read error may be the cause here, since a much bigger clone is one base away. The V call is TRBV28, the J call TRBJ2-5, with a possible D match to TRBD2 (6 bases). V gave up 7 bases and J gave up 0 bases, with 12 bases separating them. Germline V gives CDR1 MDHEN, CDR2 SYDVKM. The CDR3 is 14 amino acids. The CDR3 is CASNVGGNQETQYF. The CDR3 bases are TGTGCCAGCAACGTAGGCGGGAACCAAGAGACCCAGTACTTC. The complete variable domain, with remaining parts taken from reference TRBV28 and TRBJ2-5, reads DVKVTQSSRYLVKRTGEKVFLECVQDMDHENMFWYRQDPGLGLRLIYFSYDVKMKEKGDIPEGYSVSREKKERFSLILESASTNQTSMYLCASNVGGNQETQYFGPGTRLLVL.

This clonotype was detected many times. The V and J genes are TRBV7-9 and TRBJ2-7, with D hard to call. The CDR3 extends over 15 amino acids. Trimming removed 5 bases from V and 6 bases from J, with 20 bases in between. From germline, CDR1 is SEHNR and CDR2 FQNEAQ (reference sequence). The CDR3 bases are TGTGCCAGCAGCCCCCCCTTCGGGTTTGGGTCCGAGCAGTACTTC. Translating gives CASSPPFGFGSEQYF.

This clonotype was recorded at least ten times. V is TRBV20-1 and J is TRBJ2-1; 8 positions agree with TRBD2. Losses at the gene ends were 4 bases for V and 8 bases for J; bases not matched to a gene: 10. In germline, CDR1 is DFQATT, CDR2 SNEGSKA (reference sequence). The length of the CDR3 is 14 residues. The CDR3, as DNA: TGCAGTGCTATAGAGCCGGGACTAGGGGATGAGCAGTTCTTC. Protein: CSAIEPGLGDEQFF.

Ten or more counts support this clonotype. This sequence joins TRBV28 and TRBJ2-3, with TRBD1 as a possible D gene (5 bases). The germline V gene has CDR1 MDHEN and CDR2 SYDVKM. CDR3 size: 16 residues. Trimming took off 6 bases at V and 0 bases at J, with 16 bases between the two ends. The CDR3: CASSQWGLTSTDTQYF. Written as DNA, the CDR3 is TGTGCCAGCAGCCAATGGGGCTTGACTAGCACAGATACGCAGTATTTT.

With respect to this clonotype: A read error is likely, as this CDR3 ends without the conserved phenylalanine or tryptophan. This sequence joins TRBV19 and TRBJ2-3, with D unclear. Germline loops: CDR1 LNHDA, CDR2 SQIVND (reference sequence). V was clipped by 3 bases and J by 1 base, with 8 bases between them. The CDR3 contains 14 residues. The CDR3 DNA reads TGTGCCAGTAGTATCTCGCACGGCACAGATACGCAGTATCTT. It specifies CASSISHGTDTQYL.

This clonotype came up many times. V gene TRBV19 combines with J gene TRBJ1-5; 7 bases align to TRBD1. J lost 0 bases, V lost 4 bases, and 3 bases had no gene match. The V gene's germline CDR1 is LNHDA and CDR2 SQIVND (reference sequence). The CDR3 has 15 residues. CDR3 bases: TGTGCCAGTAGTAGGGGGACAGTTAGCAATCAGCCCCAGCATTTT. Protein product: CASSRGTVSNQPQHF.

This clonotype came up many times. The rearrangement joins TRBV15 to TRBJ2-4; 11 bases map to TRBD1. J was trimmed by 3 bases and V by 1 base; bases with no gene match: 2. This CDR3 is 16 amino acids long. Per the germline V gene, CDR1 is LNHNV and CDR2 is YYDKDF (reference sequence). The CDR3 spells CATSRVGTGGKNIQYF. The CDR3 coding sequence is TGTGCCACCAGCAGAGTAGGGACAGGGGGCAAAAACATTCAGTACTTC.

This clonotype was observed at least ten times. The CDR3 loop is CASSELGTRTYNEQFF. CDR3 nucleotide sequence: TGTGCCAGCAGTGAACTAGGGACTAGAACCTACAATGAGCAGTTCTTC. This chain joins TRBV2 and TRBJ2-1; 8 bases align to TRBD2. From germline, CDR1 is SNHLY and CDR2 FYNNEI. CDR3 length: 16 residues. V lost 2 bases, J lost 2 bases, and 5 bases stayed unmatched.

This sequence joins TRBV7-6 and TRBJ2-2; 7 bases match TRBD2. The J segment lost 5 bases and the V segment lost 1 base, leaving 4 bases of the junction unmatched. Per germline, CDR1 SGHVS and CDR2 FNYEAQ. This CDR3 spans 15 amino acids. The CDR3 sequence is CASSLVLAPTGELFF. CDR3 nucleotides: TGTGCCAGCAGCTTAGTACTAGCGCCAACCGGGGAGCTGTTTTTT.

Many counts were recorded for this clonotype. The chain uses TRBV27 and TRBJ2-5, with 15 nucleotides matching TRBD2. The V gene end was trimmed by 5 bases and the J gene end by 5 bases; junction bases not matched to a gene: 12. There are 18 residues in the CDR3. From germline, CDR1 is MNHEY and CDR2 SMNVEV (reference sequence). The CDR3 bases are TGTGCCAGCAGTGACCCCCGTGGACTAGCGGGGGGGCGGGAGACCCAGTACTTC. Encoded protein: CASSDPRGLAGGRETQYF.

The CDR3 protein is CASIEGKRWTGELFF. CDR3 coding DNA: TGTGCCTCGATCGAGGGTAAAAGGTGGACCGGGGAGCTGTTTTTT. This chain uses TRBV30 with TRBJ2-2; D is perhaps TRBD2 (5 bases). V gave up 7 bases and J gave up 5 bases, with 20 bases separating them. Germline CDR1 is GTSNPN and CDR2 is SVGIG (reference sequence). This CDR3 contains 15 residues.

This clonotype was counted many times. V is TRBV2 and J is TRBJ1-5; D is possibly TRBD1 (5 bases). Per germline, CDR1 SNHLY and CDR2 FYNNEI. The CDR3 is 16 amino acids. V was pared by 3 bases and J by 0 bases, with 12 bases between. This chain's CDR3 is CASSDGQGPSNQPQHF. The CDR3 coding sequence is TGTGCCAGCAGTGATGGCCAGGGACCTAGCAATCAGCCCCAGCATTTT.

This chain links TRBV9 with TRBJ2-2; TRBD2 might be the D (6 bases). Germline CDR1 reads SGDLS; CDR2 reads YYNGEE. The CDR3 runs to 15 residues. V gave up 4 bases and J gave up 4 bases, with 14 bases separating them. The DNA for the CDR3 is TGTGCCAGCAGCCCCCGACTAGTTGGCACCGGGGAGCTGTTTTTT. Translated: CASSPRLVGTGELFF.

The rearrangement links TRBV4-1 to TRBJ2-2, with D tentatively TRBD1 (5 bases). The CDR3 is 16 residues long. Germline assignment: CDR1 MGHRA and CDR2 YSYEKL. V lost 0 bases and J 4 bases, leaving 12 bases between the germline ends. The CDR3 DNA reads as TGCGCCAGCAGCCAAGAGTATGGGGCAGTCACCGGGGAGCTGTTTTTT. The encoded protein is CASSQEYGAVTGELFF.

To note about this clonotype: A much larger clone differs from this one at a single base, so this may be a read error. The chain recombines TRBV10-3 with TRBJ1-5; TRBD1 matches at 7 bases. This CDR3 spans 15 amino acids. Trimming cost V 6 bases and J 2 bases; bases outside gene matches: 7. Germline V CDR1 and CDR2: ENHRY, SYGVKD. The CDR3 here is CAIRLTGIGNQPQHF. The DNA for the CDR3 is TGTGCCATCAGGCTGACAGGGATTGGCAATCAGCCCCAGCATTTT.

This clonotype was counted ten times or more. The chain has TRBV5-1 and TRBJ2-3; the match to TRBD2 covers 11 bases. V shed 2 bases and J 6 bases; nucleotides not matched to a gene: 14. This CDR3 region has 18 residues. Germline values: CDR1 SGHRS, CDR2 YFSETQ. As DNA, the CDR3 is TGCGCCAGCAGCTTCGTGTCCGGGACTAGCGGATGGGGGGATACGCAGTATTTT. Protein sequence: CASSFVSGTSGWGDTQYF.

As to this clonotype: Compared with germline, one end of the junction differs, possibly owing to a read error. The chain is built from TRBV6-1 and TRBJ2-7, with 10 bases identical to TRBD1. This CDR3 is built from 16 residues. The germline CDR1 and CDR2 sequences are MNHNS and SASEGT. For the CDR3, the DNA is TGTGCCAGCAGTGTACCCCGGGACAGGGGTTCCTGCGAGCAGTACTTC. Encoded protein: CASSVPRDRGSCEQYF.

This clonotype was counted only a few times. Being one base from a much bigger clone, this may be a read error. The rearrangement uses TRBV18 and TRBJ1-1; D possibly corresponds to TRBD1 (6 bases). Germline-derived CDR1 and CDR2 are KGHSH and LQKENI. The CDR3 is 16 residues long. CDR3: CASPPQGGQVKPEAFF. CDR3 in DNA: TGTGCCAGCCCACCACAAGGGGGGCAGGTCAAACCTGAAGCTTTCTTT.

This clonotype was picked up many times. This chain joins TRBV2 and TRBJ1-5; D remains ambiguous. CDR1 and CDR2 from the germline V gene are SNHLY and FYNNEI. Trimming removed 1 base at V and 5 bases at J, with 3 bases between. This CDR3 region has 12 residues. For the CDR3, the DNA is TGTGCCAGCAGTGAAGGGGATCAGCCCCAGCATTTT. As protein: CASSEGDQPQHF.

This clonotype was counted ten times or more. The V gene is TRBV2, the J gene TRBJ2-7; perhaps D is TRBD1 or TRBD2 (6 bases each). Trimming removed 6 bases from V and 1 base from J, with 16 bases in between. The CDR3 contains 15 residues. The germline V gene has CDR1 SNHLY and CDR2 FYNNEI. The CDR3 DNA reads TGTGCCAGCAGGAAGGGGGGAGATGCGTCCTACGAGCAGTACTTC. Translated, it gives CASRKGGDASYEQYF.